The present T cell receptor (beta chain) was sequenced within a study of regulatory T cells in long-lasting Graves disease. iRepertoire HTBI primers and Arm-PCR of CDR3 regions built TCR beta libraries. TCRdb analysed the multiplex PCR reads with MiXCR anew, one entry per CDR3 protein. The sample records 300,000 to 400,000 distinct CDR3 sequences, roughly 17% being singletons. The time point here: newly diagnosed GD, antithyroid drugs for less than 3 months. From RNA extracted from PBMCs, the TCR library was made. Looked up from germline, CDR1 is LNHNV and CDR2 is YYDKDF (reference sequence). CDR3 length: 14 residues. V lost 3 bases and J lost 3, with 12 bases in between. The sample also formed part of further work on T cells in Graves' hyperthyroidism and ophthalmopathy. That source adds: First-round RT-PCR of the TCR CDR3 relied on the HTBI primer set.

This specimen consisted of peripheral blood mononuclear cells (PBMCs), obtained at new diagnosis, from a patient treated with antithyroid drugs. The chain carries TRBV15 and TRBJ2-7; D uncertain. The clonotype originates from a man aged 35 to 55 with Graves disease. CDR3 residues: CATSRTRNFYEQYF. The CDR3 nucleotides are TGTGCCACCAGCAGGACCAGGAATTTCTACGAGCAGTACTTC.